The 12 T cell receptor beta chains below were found in one sample sequenced in a study of blood T cell repertoires in COVID-19. Produced via immunoSEQ multiplex PCR; TCRdb's table is partial and in-frame only. The repertoire has roughly 250,000 clones, over 75% of them found once; the top ten carry approximately 0.94%. Specimen: peripheral blood. The receptors derive from a human donor with COVID-19, enrolled during active disease. The donor label of this sample is uncertain.

DNA for the CDR3: TGCAGTGCTAGTACGCCTAGCGGTACAGATACGCAGTATTTT. The encoded protein is CSASTPSGTDTQYF. The chain carries TRBV20-1 and TRBJ2-3, with TRBD2 matching over 7 bases. This CDR3 region has 14 residues. V dropped 3 bases and J dropped 3; count of bases not matched to a gene: 6. Germline V lookup: CDR1 DFQATT, CDR2 SNEGSKA (reference sequence).

The chain links TRBV4-3 to TRBJ2-3; the match to TRBD2 covers 7 bases. This CDR3 is built from 15 residues. V gave up 4 bases and J gave up 2 bases; unmatched junction bases: 6. Germline loops: CDR1 LGHNA, CDR2 YSLEER. CDR3: CASSPSAGDTDTQYF. CDR3 DNA: TGCGCCAGCAGCCCCTCGGCGGGAGACACAGATACGCAGTATTTT.

J is TRBJ1-2 and V is TRBV5-4, with TRBD1 matching over 8 bases. This CDR3 is 17 amino acids long. V was pared by 0 bases and J by 4 bases, with 11 bases of the junction left unmatched. Per germline, CDR1 SGHNT and CDR2 YYREEE (reference sequence). For the CDR3, the DNA is TGTGCCAGCAGCTTGGATGCGGTACAGGGGGAACTCTATGGCTACACCTTC. Amino acid sequence: CASSLDAVQGELYGYTF. The full variable domain, in which reference TRBV5-4 and TRBJ1-2 provide the parts outside the CDR3, is ETGVTQSPTHLIKTRGQQVTLRCSSQSGHNTVSWYQQALGQGPQFIFQYYREEENGRGNFPPRFSGLQFPNYSSELNVNALELDDSALYLCASSLDAVQGELYGYTFGSGTRLTVV.

The V gene is TRBV14, the J gene TRBJ2-7; 10 bases fit TRBD1. There are 15 residues in the CDR3. Germline trimming cut 1 base from V and 4 bases from J; bases unmatched to any gene: 4. The germline V gene has CDR1 SGHDN and CDR2 FVKESK. CDR3 coding DNA: TGTGCCAGCAGCCAAGGCTGGACAGGGGGGTACGAGCAGTACTTC. This encodes CASSQGWTGGYEQYF.

This chain's CDR3 is CASSYSPSTAYEQYF. The CDR3 DNA reads as TGTGCCAGCAGTTATTCTCCTAGCACAGCCTACGAGCAGTACTTC. The chain employs TRBV6-5 and TRBJ2-7; the D gene is possibly TRBD2 (5 bases). Trimming left V 3 bases short and J 2 bases short, with 14 bases between. There are 15 residues in the CDR3. Germline V gene data show CDR1 as MNHEY and CDR2 as SVGAGI.

The chain recombines TRBV9 with TRBJ2-1; 9 nucleotides align to TRBD2. The J segment lost 9 bases and the V segment lost 3 bases, leaving 10 bases of the junction unmatched. This CDR3 has 15 residues. Germline V gene sequence: CDR1 SGDLS, CDR2 YYNGEE. For the CDR3, the DNA is TGTGCCAGCAGCGGATCGACTAGCGGTTGGGGTGAGCAGTTCTTC. Translating it yields CASSGSTSGWGEQFF.

This clone was counted between two and nine times. This chain uses TRBV7-9 with TRBJ1-5, with 7 bases that match TRBD1. The CDR3 spans 14 residues. Trimming at V came to 5 bases and at J to 2 bases, leaving 3 bases not matched to a gene. Germline V gene lookup returns CDR1 SEHNR and CDR2 FQNEAQ (reference sequence). CDR3 sequence: CASSQTGGNQPQHF. CDR3 nucleotide sequence: TGTGCCAGCAGCCAAACAGGGGGCAATCAGCCCCAGCATTTT.

This clone was picked up a small number of times. The rearrangement joins TRBV7-6 to TRBJ2-7; 8 bases align to TRBD1. The germline CDR1 and CDR2 sequences are SGHVS and FNYEAQ. There are 15 residues in the CDR3. V lost 5 bases, J lost 4 bases, and 10 bases stayed unmatched. The CDR3 spells CASSASPGQAYEQYF. The CDR3 DNA reads TGTGCCAGCAGCGCTTCTCCGGGACAGGCGTACGAGCAGTACTTC.

The chain has TRBV5-4 and TRBJ1-2; D is perhaps TRBD1 (6 bases). Germline V lookup: CDR1 SGHNT, CDR2 YYREEE (reference sequence). Trimming shortened V by 4 bases and J by 1 base, and 11 bases separated the two germline ends. This CDR3 contains 14 residues. CDR3 residues: CASSRRTVNYGYTF. For the CDR3, the DNA is TGTGCCAGCAGCCGCCGGACAGTTAACTATGGCTACACCTTC.

CDR3 loop: CSVGQTDYGYTF. DNA of the CDR3: TGCAGCGTTGGCCAGACTGACTATGGCTACACCTTC. The chain has TRBV29-1 and TRBJ1-2; no reliable D call. CDR3 length equals 12 residues. Trimming removed 4 bases at V and 3 bases at J, with 9 bases between. Germline values: CDR1 SQVTM, CDR2 ANQGSEA.

The rearrangement links TRBV9 to TRBJ2-3, with D maybe TRBD2 (5 bases). The germline V gene has CDR1 SGDLS and CDR2 YYNGEE. CDR3 length: 13 residues. Trimming stripped 3 bases from V and 6 bases from J, with 11 bases between. The CDR3 nucleotides are TGTGCCAGCAGCGCAGAGACGGGGGATACGCAGTATTTT. Translation gives CASSAETGDTQYF.

V gene TRBV7-2 combines with J gene TRBJ1-2, with a tentative D call TRBD1 (6 bases). Per germline, CDR1 SGHTA and CDR2 FQGNSA. Trimming pared 1 base from V and 6 bases from J, leaving 18 bases between. The CDR3 runs 16 residues. The CDR3 loop is CASSLDPWSGANGYTF. CDR3 sequence (DNA): TGTGCCAGCAGCTTAGATCCGTGGTCAGGGGCGAATGGCTACACCTTC.